This T cell receptor beta chain appears in the sequencing data of a study of spatial heterogeneity in lung cancer. Study summary: The donor group consisted of roughly 70 patients who had untreated, early-stage non-small cell lung cancer. The study observed each unique TCR and UMI combination more than ten times on average in raw reads.

This clonotype was counted between two and nine times. CDR3 length equals 14 residues. The V gene's germline CDR1 is SEHNR and CDR2 FQNEAQ (reference sequence). V lost 3 bases to trimming and J lost 6 bases, with 13 bases between them. TCRdb called the 5' RACE reads again in MiXCR, with one record for every CDR3 protein. The profile shows around 45,000 distinct CDR3 sequences, approximately 22% of them singletons. Time point reported: blood at routine non-recurrence follow-up after resection. Whole RNA, isolated from tumor, nontumor lung or frozen PBMC, was sequenced without prior sorting. V usage is TRBV7-9 and J usage is TRBJ2-3; D could derive from TRBD1 or TRBD2 (5 bases each). Sequencing used PBMCs, obtained at follow-up. This clonotype originated in a female donor with early-stage non-small cell lung cancer. The CDR3 coding sequence is TGTGCCAGCAGCTTGGGGTTTAGGGACGATACGCAGTATTTT. Translation gives CASSLGFRDDTQYF.